This TCR beta chain was captured by sequencing in a study of metastatic and nonmetastatic thyroid tumors. Study-wide context: Thyroid patients, malignant and benign, had repertoires compared across blood and tumor or nodule tissue. Study-level findings and limits: When malignant thyroid tumors were compared with benign nodules, TCR beta diversity was reportedly significantly higher in the malignant tumors. This held in both blood and tumor samples.

Original processing methods: In papillary thyroid cancer, a distant-metastasis classifier was built using CDR3 differences across clinicopathological groups. Via MiXCR, TCRdb re-called the PCR reads. For this entry, the V and J calls and clone size follow TCRdb and not the study's own pipeline. The table shows tens of thousands of clones, with 20% to 25% occurring only once. Thyroid surgery was performed in patients who had received no treatment beforehand. Germline CDR1 MDHEN, CDR2 SYDVKM. The CDR3 is made up of 16 amino acids. Deletions cut 3 bases from V and 0 bases from J, with 14 bases between. By its share, this clone is medium-sized (0.01 to 0.1%). Its specificity is not known.

The chain combines TRBV28 with TRBJ1-1; maybe TRBD1 (6 bases). The receptor's source is a female donor with papillary thyroid cancer or a benign thyroid nodule (not recorded which). Some clones in this sample may be carry-over from other donors' samples. Sequencing was carried out using adjacent normal tissue. The CDR3 nucleotides are TGTGCCAGCAGTTTCCCGACAGGACGCATGAACACTGAAGCTTTCTTT. Translation gives CASSFPTGRMNTEAFF. Drawing the rest from reference TRBV28 and TRBJ1-1, the complete variable domain is DVKVTQSSRYLVKRTGEKVFLECVQDMDHENMFWYRQDPGLGLRLIYFSYDVKMKEKGDIPEGYSVSREKKERFSLILESASTNQTSMYLCASSFPTGRMNTEAFFGQGTRLTVV.